These 27 T cell receptor beta chains originate from one sample sequenced in a study of cytomegalovirus exposure and HLA in healthy donors. The primer mix had 60 Vbeta and 13 Jbeta primers. The repertoire was sequenced with immunoSEQ multiplex PCR; TCRdb's copy has only in-frame clones and lacks some. The table has 85,000 to 90,000 clones, around four fifths seen once. The specimen sequenced was PBMCs. These receptors were collected from a man aged 30-40 years in good health and CMV-seronegative.

This clone came up once. J is TRBJ2-7 and V is TRBV6-1; TRBD1 matches at 9 bases. CDR3 length equals 16 residues. The V gene's germline CDR1 is MNHNS and CDR2 SASEGT. The V gene end was trimmed by 3 bases and the J gene end by 4 bases; junction bases not matched to a gene: 10. The CDR3 DNA reads TGTGCCAGCAGTGACGATCGAGGACAGGGGCCTTACGAGCAGTACTTC. Translation: CASSDDRGQGPYEQYF.

The V gene is TRBV30, the J gene TRBJ2-7, with D maybe TRBD1 (6 bases). Germline V gene lookup returns CDR1 GTSNPN and CDR2 SVGIG (reference sequence). V dropped 3 bases and J dropped 7 bases, with 22 bases sitting between them. The length of the CDR3 is 15 residues. The CDR3 loop is CAWREGQSFVKEQYF. As DNA, the CDR3 is TGTGCCTGGAGAGAAGGACAGTCCTTCGTGAAGGAGCAGTACTTC.

J is TRBJ2-3 and V is TRBV5-6, with TRBD2 matching over 10 bases. The CDR3 totals 15 residues. Trimming at V came to 3 bases and at J to 2 bases, leaving 3 bases not matched to a gene. The V gene's germline CDR1 is SGHDT and CDR2 YYEEEE. This CDR3 is CASSSGTSDTDTQYF. The CDR3 DNA follows: TGTGCCAGCAGCTCGGGGACTAGCGACACAGATACGCAGTATTTT.

The V call is TRBV20-1, the J call TRBJ2-3, with 7 bases fitting TRBD1. Germline V CDR1 and CDR2: DFQATT, SNEGSKA (reference sequence). CDR3 length equals 10 residues. The junction had 2 bases not matched to a gene; V was cut back by 3 bases and J by 11 bases. The chain's CDR3 is CSASGTEQYF. CDR3 coding DNA: TGCAGTGCTAGTGGGACAGAGCAGTATTTT.

The V and J genes are TRBV4-2 and TRBJ2-4, with 7 nucleotides matching TRBD1. V gave up 2 bases and J gave up 4 bases; unmatched junction bases: 5. Germline V gene sequence: CDR1 LGHNA, CDR2 YNFKEQ. The CDR3 is 15 residues long. CDR3 residues: CASSQTGTVKNIQYF. In nucleotides, the CDR3 is TGTGCCAGCAGCCAAACCGGGACAGTAAAAAACATTCAGTACTTC.

This sequence joins TRBV4-2 and TRBJ1-4, with 8 nucleotides matching TRBD1. Germline CDR1 LGHNA, CDR2 YNFKEQ. V lost 2 bases, J lost 8 bases, and 10 bases stayed unmatched. The length of the CDR3 is 16 residues. Here the CDR3 DNA reads TGTGCCAGCAGCCAAAATGTCAGGACAGGGTACGAAAAACTGTTTTTT. Its translation: CASSQNVRTGYEKLFF.

The rearrangement links TRBV21-1 to TRBJ2-7; whether TRBD1, the table's D call, matches the DNA was not checked. TRBV21-1 is flagged as a pseudogene. The CDR3 contains 18 residues. The CDR3 DNA is TGTGCCAGCACGCATGAGAGCAGGGGGCGCGGGGTTCTCTACGAGCAGTACTTC. Protein product: CASTHESRGRGVLYEQYF.

The chain is built from TRBV19 and TRBJ1-6; maybe TRBD1 (5 bases). The V end was cut by 8 bases, the J end by 7 bases, with 12 bases between. Looked up from germline, CDR1 is LNHDA and CDR2 is SQIVND (reference sequence). There are 13 residues in the CDR3. The CDR3 sequence is CASGGDFNSPLHF. The CDR3 DNA follows: TGTGCCAGTGGGGGGGACTTCAATTCACCCCTCCACTTT.

The chain uses TRBV7-9 and TRBJ1-3; TRBD1 agrees at 12 bases. The CDR3 consists of 16 residues. Trimming cost V 5 bases and J 2 bases; bases outside gene matches: 4. Germline V gene lookup returns CDR1 SEHNR and CDR2 FQNEAQ (reference sequence). The DNA for the CDR3 is TGTGCCAGCAGCGCCGGGACAGGGGGCCCTGGAAACACCATATATTTT. The encoded protein is CASSAGTGGPGNTIYF.

This clone has only a few counts. The chain links TRBV5-6 to TRBJ1-5; possibly TRBD1 for D (6 bases). V was trimmed by 0 bases and J by 4 bases, leaving 8 bases between them. Germline V gene data show CDR1 as SGHDT and CDR2 as YYEEEE. There are 14 residues in the CDR3. DNA for the CDR3: TGTGCCAGCAGCTTGGACAGGGCAAATCAGCCCCAGCATTTT. It encodes CASSLDRANQPQHF.

This chain connects TRBV28 to TRBJ1-2, with D unresolved. CDR3 length equals 15 residues. Trimming cost V 0 bases and J 6 bases, with 14 bases left between them. The germline V gene encodes CDR1 MDHEN and CDR2 SYDVKM. As DNA, the CDR3 is TGTGCCAGCAGTTTATGGGACCGTGGGGAGGATGGCTACACCTTC. It is translated as CASSLWDRGEDGYTF.

The J gene is TRBJ2-2, the V gene TRBV5-1, with 9 nucleotides matching TRBD1. V lost 5 bases and J lost 3; bases outside the gene matches: 14. The CDR3 sequence is 18 residues long. Germline assignment: CDR1 SGHRS and CDR2 YFSETQ. CDR3 sequence reads: CASRVQGARFSDTGELFF. CDR3 coding DNA: TGCGCCAGCAGAGTACAGGGGGCGCGTTTCTCTGACACCGGGGAGCTGTTTTTT.

The gene calls are TRBV2 and TRBJ1-5; 9 nucleotides agree with TRBD1. The germline V gene encodes CDR1 SNHLY and CDR2 FYNNEI. The CDR3 is 15 amino acids. V gave up 6 bases and J gave up 4 bases; unmatched junction bases: 7. Here the CDR3 reads CASSKLQGANQPQHF. In DNA, the CDR3 is TGTGCCAGCAGCAAACTACAGGGGGCAAATCAGCCCCAGCATTTT.

This clone was seen many times. J is TRBJ2-1 and V is TRBV6-4, with 10 positions matching TRBD1. Germline V gene lookup returns CDR1 MRHNA and CDR2 SNTAGT. Losses at the gene ends were 4 bases for V and 7 bases for J; bases not matched to a gene: 7. CDR3 size: 15 residues. CDR3 bases: TGTGCCAGCAGTGTGGGGACAGGGGACCTAAATGAGCAGTTCTTC. This gives the protein CASSVGTGDLNEQFF.

This chain connects TRBV6-5 to TRBJ2-7; D may be TRBD2 (6 bases). In germline, CDR1 is MNHEY, CDR2 SVGAGI. There are 14 residues in the CDR3. Trimming cost V 2 bases and J 3 bases, with 11 bases left between them. CDR3 DNA: TGTGCCAGCAGTTACGCGTTCGGGAGCTACGAGCAGTACTTC. Protein sequence: CASSYAFGSYEQYF.

The CDR3: CASSPRWPGLGNEQFF. Here the CDR3 DNA reads TGTGCCAGCAGTCCTCGTTGGCCGGGTCTGGGCAATGAGCAGTTCTTC. The rearrangement links TRBV27 to TRBJ2-1; D is ambiguous. CDR1 and CDR2 from the germline V gene are MNHEY and SMNVEV (reference sequence). This CDR3 region has 16 residues. V was pared by 5 bases and J by 6 bases, with 20 bases between.

V gene TRBV4-1 combines with J gene TRBJ2-5; 11 bases are a match to TRBD1. This CDR3 contains 19 residues. Germline V gives CDR1 MGHRA, CDR2 YSYEKL. J was trimmed by 11 bases and V by 0 bases; bases with no gene match: 20. CDR3 nucleotides: TGCGCCAGCAGCCAAGATTCTACGGGAGGCGGGACAGGGGGTCGGGAGCAGTACTTC. Translating it yields CASSQDSTGGGTGGREQYF.

The V call is TRBV18, the J call TRBJ1-6, with 8 bases aligning to TRBD1. Per germline, CDR1 KGHSH and CDR2 LQKENI. Trimming cost V 0 bases and J 10 bases; bases outside gene matches: 5. This CDR3 comprises 15 residues. Here the CDR3 reads CASSPPTGVGSPLHF. The CDR3 region has the DNA TGTGCCAGCTCACCACCGACAGGGGTAGGGTCACCCCTCCACTTT.

The chain combines TRBV6-1 with TRBJ1-1; D perhaps matches TRBD1 (6 bases). Between the trimmed V and J ends, which lost 5 bases and 1 base, there was a span of 14 bases. CDR3 length: 15 amino acids. Per germline, CDR1 MNHNS and CDR2 SASEGT. For the CDR3, the DNA is TGTGCCAGCAGTCCTGAACAGGGAGCGAACACTGAAGCTTTCTTT. Translation gives CASSPEQGANTEAFF.

V is TRBV6-1 and J is TRBJ2-7; possibly TRBD1 for D (5 bases). The CDR3 totals 13 residues. V gave up 4 bases and J gave up 2 bases, with 9 bases separating them. Germline V gene lookup returns CDR1 MNHNS and CDR2 SASEGT. The CDR3 DNA reads as TGTGCCAGCAGTGCGCCAGGGACCTACGAGCAGTACTTC. Protein product: CASSAPGTYEQYF.

The chain uses TRBV6-5 and TRBJ1-4; tentatively, D is TRBD1 (6 bases). Germline values: CDR1 MNHEY, CDR2 SVGAGI. The CDR3 is made up of 14 amino acids. Trimming removed 0 bases from V and 6 bases from J, with 8 bases in between. The CDR3 DNA is TGTGCCAGCAGTTACTCAGGGGGAGATGAAAAACTGTTTTTT. This encodes CASSYSGGDEKLFF.

The V call is TRBV12-1, the J call TRBJ2-7; no check of the table's D call, TRBD2, against the DNA was made. TRBV12-1 is termed a pseudogene. The CDR3 extends over 11 amino acids. This chain's CDR3 is CASSLFYEQYF. In nucleotides, the CDR3 is TGTGCCAGCAGCCTATTCTACGAGCAGTACTTC.

This clone was counted a few times. CDR3 in amino acids: CASRPRSSTGELFF. The CDR3 DNA reads as TGTGCCAGCAGACCGCGGTCGTCCACCGGGGAGCTGTTTTTT. The chain uses TRBV6-5 and TRBJ2-2; D not resolved. This CDR3 region has 14 residues. Germline CDR1 reads MNHEY; CDR2 reads SVGAGI. V gave up 6 bases and J gave up 4 bases, with 12 bases separating them.

The chain employs TRBV10-1 and TRBJ2-7; TRBD1 is a possible D gene (6 bases). Trimming left V 6 bases short and J 1 base short, with 10 bases between. The CDR3 is 13 residues long. Germline V lookup: CDR1 WNHNN, CDR2 SYGVQD (reference sequence). The CDR3 loop is CASSPGQSYEQYF. CDR3 in DNA: TGCGCCAGCAGCCCAGGACAGTCCTACGAGCAGTACTTC.

The chain uses TRBV28 and TRBJ1-5; D is unclear. Germline CDR1 reads MDHEN; CDR2 reads SYDVKM. Deletions cut 4 bases from V and 6 bases from J, with 13 bases between. This CDR3 contains 14 residues. The CDR3 DNA reads TGTGCCAGCAGTTCCCCGGGGTTCGGTCAGCCCCAGCATTTT. The encoded protein is CASSSPGFGQPQHF.

There are a few counts of this clone. The rearrangement links TRBV4-1 to TRBJ1-1; 7 nucleotides agree with TRBD1. Losses at the gene ends were 6 bases for V and 6 bases for J; bases not matched to a gene: 13. Germline-derived CDR1 and CDR2 are MGHRA and YSYEKL. This CDR3 contains 15 residues. The DNA of the CDR3 is TGCGCCAGCAGTATTGAGACAGGGTTTCGGGCTGAAGCTTTCTTT. As protein: CASSIETGFRAEAFF.

In this sample, this clone turned up a few times. The chain joins TRBV6-1 to TRBJ1-5, with 9 nucleotides matching TRBD1. CDR3 length equals 14 residues. V was clipped by 5 bases and J by 7 bases; unmatched bases: 6. The germline V gene encodes CDR1 MNHNS and CDR2 SASEGT. The CDR3 here is CASSIMGTGQPQHF. The DNA for the CDR3 is TGTGCCAGCAGTATCATGGGGACAGGGCAGCCCCAGCATTTT.